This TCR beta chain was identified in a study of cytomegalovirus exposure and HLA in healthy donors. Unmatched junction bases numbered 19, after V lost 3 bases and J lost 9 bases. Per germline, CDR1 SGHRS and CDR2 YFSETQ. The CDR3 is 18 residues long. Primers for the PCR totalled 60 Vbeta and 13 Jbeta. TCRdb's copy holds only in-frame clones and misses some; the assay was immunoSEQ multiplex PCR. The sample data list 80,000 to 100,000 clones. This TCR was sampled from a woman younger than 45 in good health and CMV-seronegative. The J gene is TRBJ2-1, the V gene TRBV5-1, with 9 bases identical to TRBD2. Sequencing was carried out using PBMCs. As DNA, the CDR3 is TGCGCCAGCAGCTCCTTCCCCACGACTAGCGGTTATGGCACTGAGCAGTTCTTC. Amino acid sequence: CASSSFPTTSGYGTEQFF.